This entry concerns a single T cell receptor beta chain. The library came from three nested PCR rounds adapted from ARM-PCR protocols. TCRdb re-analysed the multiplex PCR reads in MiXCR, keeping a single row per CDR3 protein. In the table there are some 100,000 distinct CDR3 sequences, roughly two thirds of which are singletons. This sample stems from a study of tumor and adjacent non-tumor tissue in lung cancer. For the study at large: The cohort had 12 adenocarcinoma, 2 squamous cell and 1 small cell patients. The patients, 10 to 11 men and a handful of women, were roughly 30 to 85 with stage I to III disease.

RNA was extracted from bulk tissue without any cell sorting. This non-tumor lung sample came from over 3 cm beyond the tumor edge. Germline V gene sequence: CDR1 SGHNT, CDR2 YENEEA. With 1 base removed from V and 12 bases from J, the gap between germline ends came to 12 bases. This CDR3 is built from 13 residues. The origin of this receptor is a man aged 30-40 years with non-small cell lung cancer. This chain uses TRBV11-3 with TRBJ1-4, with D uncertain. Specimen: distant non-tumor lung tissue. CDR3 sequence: CASSLVSCGELFF. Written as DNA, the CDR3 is TGTGCCAGCAGCTTAGTGTCCTGTGGAGAACTGTTTTTT.